This T cell receptor beta chain was recorded in a study of beta chain features in type 1 diabetes. The entirety of the isolated RNA underwent reverse transcription, so expressed TCRB transcripts were sequenced. Reads from naive, central memory and regulatory T cell samples averaged around 3.5 million. TCRdb keeps only in-frame clones here, not all; method: immunoSEQ multiplex PCR. This sample yields about 160,000 clones, of which about 8% are seen a single time; 0.94% belongs to the top ten. V gave up 4 bases and J gave up 0 bases; unmatched junction bases: 9. Germline-derived CDR1 and CDR2 are SGDLS and YYNGEE. The CDR3 length is 18 residues. This clone came up a few times. Its antigen is as yet unknown. Study-level points and caveats: Moderate yet significant TCRB CDR3 shortening was seen in Type 1 diabetes patients in all four CD4+ subsets. TCRB repertoires of naive, central memory and Treg cells appeared more similar among patients than among healthy donors. PCR, the amplification step, might favor shorter templates, equally in patients and controls.

Sequencing was done on a sample of central memory CD4+ T cells from blood. The genes are TRBV9 and TRBJ2-6; 8 bases map to TRBD1. The TCR sequence derives from a woman aged 40 to 50 with type 1 diabetes. CDR3 residues: CASSITGTGGSGANVLTF. The CDR3, as DNA: TGTGCCAGCAGCATTACCGGGACAGGAGGCTCTGGGGCCAACGTCCTGACTTTC. Full variable domain (rest looked up from reference TRBV9 and TRBJ2-6): DSGVTQTPKHLITATGQRVTLRCSPRSGDLSVYWYQQSLDQGLQFLIQYYNGEERAKGNILERFSAQQFPDLHSELNLSSLELGDSALYFCASSITGTGGSGANVLTFGAGSRLTVL.